The 31 T cell receptor beta chains below come from one sample, sequenced in a study of T-cell reconstitution after alpha-beta-depleted transplantation in children. Preparation of the TCRbeta library involved a method that used unique molecular identifiers. TCRdb re-analysed the PCR reads in MiXCR, keeping a single row per CDR3 protein. The repertoire holds under 350,000 distinct CDR3 sequences, around 9.6% seen once, with about 9.5% in the top ten. Sequencing was performed on PBMCs from the stem cell graft donor, taken from the stem cell graft. Source of these receptors: a human donor who donated a stem cell graft to a child with SCID.

The rearrangement uses TRBV7-7 and TRBJ2-7, with D hard to call. The CDR3 consists of 15 residues. CDR1 is SSHAT and CDR2 is FNYEAQ in the germline V gene (reference sequence). The germline V and J ends were trimmed by 5 bases and 4 bases, with 18 bases remaining between them. The chain's CDR3 is CASSREKGTGYEQYF. The CDR3 DNA reads as TGTGCCAGCAGCCGCGAAAAGGGAACTGGGTACGAGCAGTACTTC.

In this sample, this clonotype turned up a few times. The CDR3 loop is CSASGTSGRRDTQYF. In DNA, the CDR3 is TGCAGTGCTAGCGGGACTAGCGGACGCAGGGATACGCAGTATTTT. The rearrangement joins TRBV20-1 to TRBJ2-3, with TRBD2 matching 11 bases. V was clipped by 3 bases and J by 6 bases; unmatched bases: 8. Germline CDR1 is DFQATT and CDR2 is SNEGSKA (reference sequence). The CDR3 consists of 15 residues.

A few counts support this clonotype. This chain links TRBV29-1 with TRBJ1-1; D unclear. Trimming shortened V by 7 bases and J by 4 bases, and 13 bases separated the two germline ends. The CDR3 runs 12 residues. CDR1 and CDR2 (germline): SQVTM, ANQGSEA. The CDR3 nucleotides are TGCAGCGGCCTGACTCCCGGCACTGAAGCTTTCTTT. Its translation is CSGLTPGTEAFF.

This clonotype was picked up a small number of times. The V call is TRBV2, the J call TRBJ1-2; D remains unclear. CDR1 SNHLY and CDR2 FYNNEI come from the germline V gene. Trimming stripped 8 bases from V and 6 bases from J, with 7 bases between. The CDR3 extends over 10 amino acids. As DNA, the CDR3 is TGTGCCAGCGAGGGAAATGGCTACACCTTC. It translates to CASEGNGYTF.

This clonotype showed up just a few times. This chain uses TRBV7-8 with TRBJ2-1; no clear D gene. The CDR3 is made up of 15 amino acids. V lost 5 bases and J lost 0, with 11 bases in between. CDR1 is SGHVS and CDR2 is FQNEAQ in the germline V gene. This chain's CDR3 is CASSRSRASYNEQFF. In DNA form, the CDR3 reads TGTGCCAGCAGCCGATCCAGAGCCTCCTACAATGAGCAGTTCTTC.

The sample holds many counts of this clonotype. The chain is built from TRBV10-3 and TRBJ2-3; the match to TRBD1 covers 7 bases. CDR3 length: 14 amino acids. The germline gives CDR1 ENHRY, CDR2 SYGVKD. The V and J ends lost 9 bases and 3 bases, in that order; junction bases with no gene match: 9. CDR3 protein: CAISETGLTDTQYF. CDR3 bases: TGTGCCATATCTGAGACAGGGTTGACAGATACGCAGTATTTT.

This clonotype was observed a few times. For the CDR3, the DNA is TGTGCCAGCAGCCCTAGATTTGGGACCGGTGAAGCTTTCTTT. Its protein is CASSPRFGTGEAFF. V usage is TRBV3-1 and J usage is TRBJ1-1, with a weak D call TRBD1 (5 bases). V shed 4 bases and J shed 7 bases, with 16 bases lying between them. The CDR3 length is 14 residues. Germline V lookup: CDR1 LGHDT, CDR2 YNNKEL (reference sequence).

This clonotype has more than one count but fewer than ten. V is TRBV5-1 and J is TRBJ1-5; D remains unclear. Looked up from germline, CDR1 is SGHRS and CDR2 is YFSETQ. The CDR3 loop spans 14 amino acids. Trimming left V 0 bases short and J 3 bases short, with 7 bases between. This CDR3 reads CASSLGPDNQPQHF. CDR3 in DNA: TGCGCCAGCAGCTTGGGTCCCGACAATCAGCCCCAGCATTTT.

This sequence joins TRBV7-7 and TRBJ2-2, with D perhaps matching TRBD1 (5 bases). Germline CDR1 is SSHAT and CDR2 is FNYEAQ (reference sequence). This CDR3 is 15 amino acids long. Trimming cost V 4 bases and J 7 bases, with 16 bases left between them. CDR3 nucleotide sequence: TGTGCCAGCAGCTCCAGGGCCAGGGCCGACGGGGAGCTGTTTTTT. Protein sequence: CASSSRARADGELFF.

This clonotype came up a few times. The genes are TRBV9 and TRBJ2-1; TRBD1 matches at 8 bases. The J segment lost 0 bases and the V segment lost 3 bases, leaving 5 bases of the junction unmatched. CDR1 is SGDLS and CDR2 is YYNGEE in the germline V gene. There are 16 residues in the CDR3. This CDR3 is CASSARQGSSYNEQFF. The DNA for the CDR3 is TGTGCCAGCAGCGCTCGACAGGGGAGCTCCTACAATGAGCAGTTCTTC.

This clonotype was recorded a few times. CDR3: CASSEYPDSSGNTIYF. The CDR3 bases are TGTGCCAGCAGTGAATATCCAGACAGCTCTGGAAACACCATATATTTT. The chain couples TRBV25-1 to TRBJ1-3, with a weak D call TRBD1 (5 bases). The CDR3 has 16 residues. The germline V gene has CDR1 MGHDK and CDR2 SYGVNS. V lost 0 bases, J lost 0 bases, and 9 bases lay in between.

This chain uses TRBV5-1 with TRBJ2-7; 10 bases are shared with TRBD1. Germline values: CDR1 SGHRS, CDR2 YFSETQ. This CDR3 is 16 amino acids long. Trimming removed 0 bases from V and 4 bases from J; junction bases left unmatched: 7. CDR3 sequence: CASSLGPGQGGYEQYF. CDR3 coding DNA: TGCGCCAGCAGCTTGGGCCCCGGACAGGGGGGGTACGAGCAGTACTTC.

In this sample, this clonotype turned up a few times. This rearrangement joins TRBV10-3 to TRBJ2-7; maybe TRBD2 (5 bases). The CDR3 runs 14 residues. V dropped 0 bases and J dropped 7 bases, with 13 bases sitting between them. CDR1 is ENHRY, CDR2 SYGVKD, per germline. The CDR3 region is CAISESFRTGEQYF. The CDR3 DNA is TGTGCCATCAGTGAGTCCTTCAGAACGGGAGAGCAGTACTTC.

This clonotype was seen only a few times. V usage is TRBV6-4 and J usage is TRBJ2-2; D is perhaps TRBD1 (6 bases). The CDR3 is 16 residues long. V shed 5 bases and J shed 2 bases, with 15 bases lying between them. Germline V lookup: CDR1 MRHNA, CDR2 SNTAGT. CDR3 sequence (DNA): TGTGCCAGCAGTTCACAGGGTTTAGGAAACACCGGGGAGCTGTTTTTT. Translation: CASSSQGLGNTGELFF.

The genes are TRBV11-1 and TRBJ2-7; a possible D gene is TRBD2 (5 bases). V lost 3 bases, J lost 6 bases, and 18 bases lay in between. The CDR3 is made up of 15 amino acids. Per the germline V gene, CDR1 is SGHAT and CDR2 is FQDESV (reference sequence). The CDR3 DNA follows: TGTGCCAGCAGCTTCCTACGGACCCCCCGGGGCGAGCAGTACTTC. Protein: CASSFLRTPRGEQYF.

In this sample, this clonotype turned up many times. This sequence joins TRBV19 and TRBJ2-1, with 8 bases aligning to TRBD2. This CDR3 has 15 amino acids. Per the germline V gene, CDR1 is LNHDA and CDR2 is SQIVND (reference sequence). V was pared by 4 bases and J by 5 bases, with 7 bases of the junction left unmatched. CDR3 in amino acids: CASSTGTSYNNEQFF. The CDR3 DNA reads as TGTGCCAGTAGTACCGGGACTAGTTATAACAATGAGCAGTTCTTC.

This chain connects TRBV12-3 or TRBV12-4 to TRBJ2-2; D may be TRBD1 or TRBD2 (5 bases each). Trimming left V 3 bases short and J 7 bases short, with 12 bases between. The CDR3 consists of 14 residues. This CDR3 is CASSLLGTGGELFF. CDR3 bases: TGTGCCAGCAGTTTGCTCGGGACCGGCGGGGAGCTGTTTTTT.

J is TRBJ2-4 and V is TRBV5-1; 7 nucleotides agree with TRBD1. J was trimmed by 0 bases and V by 4 bases; bases with no gene match: 10. Germline V gives CDR1 SGHRS, CDR2 YFSETQ. This CDR3 is 17 amino acids long. CDR3 nucleotides: TGCGCCAGCAGCGCCACGGGACAGCCGTCAGCCAAAAACATTCAGTACTTC. Translation gives CASSATGQPSAKNIQYF.

This clonotype turned up a few times. The rearrangement joins TRBV3-1 to TRBJ2-1; 10 nucleotides line up with TRBD2. Trimming took 4 bases from V and 12 from J; bases not matched to a gene: 9. The CDR3 contains 14 residues. Germline lookup yields CDR1 LGHDT and CDR2 YNNKEL (reference sequence). The CDR3 coding sequence is TGTGCCAGCAGCCCCCGACTAGCGGGCCGGGGGCAGTTCTTC. Its protein is CASSPRLAGRGQFF.

This clonotype has ten or more counts. The chain employs TRBV12-3 or TRBV12-4 and TRBJ2-3; maybe TRBD1 (6 bases). Trimming took 5 bases from V and 2 from J, leaving 14 bases between them. CDR3 length equals 15 residues. This chain's CDR3 is CASSPGAGTTDTQYF. The CDR3 DNA is TGTGCCAGCAGTCCAGGGGCGGGTACCACAGATACGCAGTATTTT.

The chain employs TRBV5-1 and TRBJ2-7, with D hard to call. Looked up from germline, CDR1 is SGHRS and CDR2 is YFSETQ. V gave up 5 bases and J gave up 2 bases, with 11 bases separating them. CDR3 length: 13 amino acids. The CDR3 loop reads CASSSRQTYEQYF. Written as DNA, the CDR3 is TGCGCCAGCAGTTCTAGGCAAACCTACGAGCAGTACTTC. The variable domain in full, with the rest retrieved from reference TRBV5-1 and TRBJ2-7, is KAGVTQTPRYLIKTRGQQVTLSCSPISGHRSVSWYQQTPGQGLQFLFEYFSETQRNKGNFPGRFSGRQFSNSRSEMNVSTLELGDSALYLCASSSRQTYEQYFGPGTRLTVT.

This clonotype was counted a few times. This chain links TRBV20-1 with TRBJ2-2; a weak D match, TRBD2 (5 bases). The CDR3 is 14 amino acids. V shed 3 bases and J shed 4 bases, with 12 bases lying between them. Germline V gene lookup returns CDR1 DFQATT and CDR2 SNEGSKA (reference sequence). This CDR3 is CSASSGAGTGELFF. In nucleotides, the CDR3 is TGCAGTGCTAGTAGTGGCGCGGGCACCGGGGAGCTGTTTTTT.

This clonotype has ten or more counts. The chain couples TRBV3-1 to TRBJ1-4; no clear D gene. Germline lookup yields CDR1 LGHDT and CDR2 YNNKEL (reference sequence). The V end lost 5 bases, the J end lost 7 bases, and 8 bases lay between the germline ends. The CDR3 is 12 residues long. For the CDR3, the DNA is TGTGCCAGCAGCAGGACGGGTGAAAAACTGTTTTTT. This gives the protein CASSRTGEKLFF.

This clonotype was observed a few times. V is TRBV7-9 and J is TRBJ1-2; D might be TRBD1 (5 bases). This CDR3 is built from 15 residues. V was shortened by 1 base and J by 4 bases, with 13 bases between the two germline ends. Per the germline V gene, CDR1 is SEHNR and CDR2 is FQNEAQ (reference sequence). For the CDR3, the DNA is TGTGCCAGCAGCTTAGATCCCCGGGACTTCTATGGCTACACCTTC. This gives the protein CASSLDPRDFYGYTF.

This clonotype was counted many times. The V gene is TRBV11-2, the J gene TRBJ2-2, with D uncertain. From germline, CDR1 is SGHAT and CDR2 FQNNGV. This CDR3 has 14 amino acids. Between the trimmed V and J ends, which lost 2 bases and 1 base, there was a span of 5 bases. The CDR3 loop is CASSLYGNTGELFF. The CDR3 bases are TGTGCCAGCAGCTTATACGGGAACACCGGGGAGCTGTTTTTT.

The table lists this clonotype with a few counts. The CDR3 region has the DNA TGTGCCAGTAGTCCGCGACTAGCGGGAGCAGCGAACACCGGGGAGCTGTTTTTT. Its translation: CASSPRLAGAANTGELFF. The V call is TRBV19, the J call TRBJ2-2, with 12 bases aligning to TRBD2. The length of the CDR3 is 18 residues. V lost 5 bases and J lost 0; bases outside the gene matches: 7. CDR1 and CDR2 (germline): LNHDA, SQIVND (reference sequence).

The chain uses TRBV14 and TRBJ1-5, with D tentatively TRBD1 (5 bases). CDR1 and CDR2 (germline): SGHDN, FVKESK. This CDR3 region has 14 residues. With 4 bases removed from V and 2 bases from J, the gap between germline ends came to 9 bases. The CDR3 sequence is CASSPAGRNQPQHF. CDR3 in DNA: TGTGCCAGCAGCCCAGCGGGGCGCAATCAGCCCCAGCATTTT.

This clonotype was counted between two and nine times. V and J are TRBV15 and TRBJ2-1, with D perhaps matching TRBD1 (6 bases). This CDR3 is built from 13 residues. Between the trimmed V and J ends, which lost 5 bases and 5 bases, there was a span of 10 bases. The V gene's germline CDR1 is LNHNV and CDR2 YYDKDF (reference sequence). As DNA, the CDR3 is TGTGCCACCAGCGAAAGACAGGACAATGAGCAGTTCTTC. This encodes CATSERQDNEQFF.

The chain combines TRBV14 with TRBJ2-1; D call uncertain. CDR1 and CDR2 (germline): SGHDN, FVKESK. V lost 1 base, J lost 6 bases, and 16 bases lay in between. The CDR3 sequence is 16 residues long. CDR3 loop: CASSQVGRPPPNEQFF. CDR3 coding DNA: TGTGCCAGCAGCCAAGTGGGCCGTCCTCCCCCCAATGAGCAGTTCTTC.

The gene calls are TRBV5-5 and TRBJ2-7; perhaps D is TRBD1 or TRBD2 (5 bases each). V was pared by 4 bases and J by 2 bases, with 19 bases between. Germline-derived CDR1 and CDR2 are SGHKS and YYEKEE (reference sequence). The CDR3 runs to 16 residues. The CDR3 protein is CASSPRGTGGTYEQYF. Written as DNA, the CDR3 is TGTGCCAGCAGCCCGAGAGGGACCGGAGGTACCTACGAGCAGTACTTC.

This chain connects TRBV5-1 to TRBJ2-5, with D possibly matching TRBD2 (6 bases). V lost 3 bases and J lost 1, with 10 bases in between. Germline values: CDR1 SGHRS, CDR2 YFSETQ. The CDR3 is 14 amino acids. This CDR3 reads CASSSRTIQETQYF. In nucleotides, the CDR3 is TGCGCCAGCAGCTCCCGGACTATCCAAGAGACCCAGTACTTC.